Each of the 20 T cell receptor beta chains below was sequenced from the same sample in a study of T cells in localized non-small cell lung cancer. The protocol was immunoSEQ multiplex PCR, while the TCRdb copy is restricted to in-frame clones and leaves out a portion. The data hold some 31,000 clones, with about 88% observed a single time. The sample here was peripheral blood, taken before any cancer treatment. The receptors were gathered from a woman aged 40-75 years with stage I lung adenocarcinoma.

The chain uses TRBV7-9 and TRBJ1-3; weak D call: TRBD1 (5 bases). The CDR3 contains 17 residues. V lost 3 bases to trimming and J lost 4 bases, with 19 bases between them. Looked up from germline, CDR1 is SEHNR and CDR2 is FQNEAQ (reference sequence). Written as DNA, the CDR3 is TGTGCCAGCAGCTTGCCGTCCAGGGATGATCGGGGAAACACCATATATTTT. It codes for CASSLPSRDDRGNTIYF.

The V call is TRBV27, the J call TRBJ2-5; tentatively, D is TRBD1 (6 bases). Germline lookup yields CDR1 MNHEY and CDR2 SMNVEV (reference sequence). The length of the CDR3 is 19 residues. Deletions cut 3 bases from V and 5 bases from J, with 28 bases between. The CDR3 sequence: CASSFYPPEPTGRRETQYF. The CDR3 DNA reads as TGTGCCAGCAGTTTCTATCCCCCAGAACCGACAGGCCGGAGGGAGACCCAGTACTTC.

The CDR3 DNA reads TGTGCCAGCAGCGTATCTGGTGCTGAGCAGTTCTTC. This translates into CASSVSGAEQFF. V is TRBV9 and J is TRBJ2-1; D is undetermined. The germline V gene has CDR1 SGDLS and CDR2 YYNGEE. Trimming took 1 base from V and 9 from J, leaving 8 bases between them. The CDR3 has 12 residues.

V is TRBV9 and J is TRBJ1-2; 8 nucleotides match TRBD1. Germline CDR1 and CDR2: SGDLS and YYNGEE. With V trimmed by 4 bases and J by 3 bases, 8 bases remained unmatched. This CDR3 has 15 residues. For the CDR3, the DNA is TGTGCCAGCAGCCCGGGCGGGACAGGCTACTATGGCTACACCTTC. Its translation is CASSPGGTGYYGYTF.

V and J are TRBV4-1 and TRBJ1-2, with TRBD1 matching over 11 bases. Germline CDR1 MGHRA, CDR2 YSYEKL. The CDR3 length is 16 residues. Trimming cost V 0 bases and J 8 bases; bases outside gene matches: 8. As DNA, the CDR3 is TGCGCCAGCAGCCAAGAAGGGACAGGGGGAGGACAAGGCTACACCTTC. Its protein product is CASSQEGTGGGQGYTF.

V usage is TRBV5-1 and J usage is TRBJ1-1, with unresolved D. Germline V gives CDR1 SGHRS, CDR2 YFSETQ. This CDR3 contains 16 residues. V was pared by 0 bases and J by 1 base, with 13 bases between. The CDR3 loop reads CASSLAFTGPNTEAFF. The CDR3 DNA reads TGCGCCAGCAGCTTGGCCTTTACGGGCCCGAACACTGAAGCTTTCTTT. Combining the CDR3 with reference TRBV5-1 and TRBJ1-1 gives the whole variable domain KAGVTQTPRYLIKTRGQQVTLSCSPISGHRSVSWYQQTPGQGLQFLFEYFSETQRNKGNFPGRFSGRQFSNSRSEMNVSTLELGDSALYLCASSLAFTGPNTEAFFGQGTRLTVV.

The genes are TRBV9 and TRBJ1-1, with a tentative D call TRBD1 (6 bases). Trimming removed 3 bases from V and 2 bases from J, with 8 bases in between. Germline CDR1 SGDLS, CDR2 YYNGEE. The CDR3 runs 13 residues. The CDR3 loop reads CASSEGDNTEAFF. In DNA form, the CDR3 reads TGTGCCAGCAGCGAGGGGGATAACACTGAAGCTTTCTTT.

This clone turned up a few times. This chain joins TRBV13 and TRBJ2-1; unclear D gene. Trimming took off 4 bases at V and 4 bases at J, with 11 bases between the two ends. The CDR3 totals 14 residues. The germline CDR1 and CDR2 sequences are PRHDT and FYEKMQ (reference sequence). In DNA, the CDR3 is TGTGCCAGCAGCTCAGGTAGTGTTTACAATGAGCAGTTCTTC. Its translation is CASSSGSVYNEQFF. The whole variable domain, filled in from reference TRBV13 and TRBJ2-1, reads AAGVIQSPRHLIKEKRETATLKCYPIPRHDTVYWYQQGPGQDPQFLISFYEKMQSDKGSIPDRFSAQQFSDYHSELNMSSLELGDSALYFCASSSGSVYNEQFFGPGTRLTVL.

This chain links TRBV30 with TRBJ1-6, with D unclear. The germline gives CDR1 GTSNPN, CDR2 SVGIG (reference sequence). V lost 5 bases to trimming and J lost 7 bases, with 9 bases between them. There are 12 residues in the CDR3. The CDR3, as DNA: TGTGCCTGGTCCCTGCAGAATTCACCCCTCCACTTT. It codes for CAWSLQNSPLHF.

The chain is built from TRBV10-3 and TRBJ2-5; D is perhaps TRBD1 (6 bases). Per germline, CDR1 ENHRY and CDR2 SYGVKD. The CDR3 contains 12 residues. V dropped 4 bases and J dropped 4 bases, with 7 bases sitting between them. CDR3 DNA sequence: TGTGCCATCAGTGGCAGGGGAGAGACCCAGTACTTC. Translating gives CAISGRGETQYF.

The chain joins TRBV5-4 to TRBJ2-5; TRBD2 matches 9 bases. The trim removed 6 bases at V and 3 bases at J, leaving 9 bases unmatched. Germline CDR1 SGHNT, CDR2 YYREEE (reference sequence). The CDR3 covers 15 residues. Here the CDR3 reads CASNVVAGAKETQYF. As DNA, the CDR3 is TGTGCCAGCAACGTTGTAGCGGGGGCCAAAGAGACCCAGTACTTC.

This chain uses TRBV18 with TRBJ2-7, with D hard to call. The germline CDR1 and CDR2 sequences are KGHSH and LQKENI. The CDR3 covers 12 residues. V was cut by 6 bases and J by 1 base, with 7 bases left in between. The CDR3 DNA reads as TGTGCCAGCTCCCCAGAGTCCTACGAGCAGTACTTC. Its protein product is CASSPESYEQYF.

The chain uses TRBV7-2 and TRBJ1-3; D gene uncertain. Germline V gene sequence: CDR1 SGHTA, CDR2 FQGNSA. Trimming shortened V by 3 bases and J by 3 bases, and 12 bases separated the two germline ends. There are 15 residues in the CDR3. In DNA, the CDR3 is TGTGCCAGCAGCTTTGGCGGAGCTAGTGGAAACACCATATATTTT. Its protein product is CASSFGGASGNTIYF.

This sequence joins TRBV10-2 and TRBJ1-2; D is unresolved. The germline gives CDR1 WSHSY, CDR2 SAAADI. V lost 9 bases to trimming and J lost 0 bases, with 14 bases between them. The CDR3 spans 14 residues. The CDR3 bases are TGCGCCAGGCCTTGGGCCCGAGCTAACTATGGCTACACCTTC. Translation: CARPWARANYGYTF.

The chain uses TRBV29-1 and TRBJ2-7; no clear D gene. Trimming shortened V by 5 bases and J by 2 bases, and 10 bases separated the two germline ends. The CDR3 is 12 amino acids. Germline CDR1 reads SQVTM; CDR2 reads ANQGSEA. CDR3 sequence: CSVFSSPYEQYF. DNA for the CDR3: TGCAGCGTTTTTAGCAGTCCCTACGAGCAGTACTTC.

The chain joins TRBV28 to TRBJ1-2; D not certain. The CDR3 covers 11 residues. Between the trimmed V and J ends, which lost 1 base and 10 bases, there was a span of 7 bases. The V gene's germline CDR1 is MDHEN and CDR2 SYDVKM. For the CDR3, the DNA is TGTGCCAGCAGTTTATCTAAATCCTACACCTTC. This codes for CASSLSKSYTF.

CDR3 residues: CASSLNPGQTSYEQYF. DNA of the CDR3: TGTGCCAGCAGTTTAAATCCCGGGCAGACATCCTACGAGCAGTACTTC. This rearrangement joins TRBV27 to TRBJ2-7; D gene unclear. The CDR3 is made up of 16 amino acids. V was shortened by 2 bases and J by 1 base, with 15 bases between the two germline ends. CDR1 MNHEY and CDR2 SMNVEV come from the germline V gene (reference sequence).

The chain recombines TRBV29-1 with TRBJ1-2; 7 bases agree with TRBD1. The CDR3 length is 11 residues. V dropped 5 bases and J dropped 6; count of bases not matched to a gene: 3. Germline V gene data show CDR1 as SQVTM and CDR2 as ANQGSEA. The CDR3: CSVRQGDGYTF. The CDR3 DNA reads TGCAGCGTTAGACAGGGCGATGGCTACACCTTC.

The chain has TRBV7-2 and TRBJ1-2; TRBD1 aligns across 11 bases. V trimming: 1 base; J trimming: 8 bases; junction bases outside the gene matches: 15. CDR3 size: 18 residues. CDR1 and CDR2 (germline): SGHTA, FQGNSA. CDR3 residues: CASSLVRSRTGGAGGYTF. CDR3 bases: TGTGCCAGCAGCTTAGTAAGGTCTAGGACAGGGGGCGCCGGAGGCTACACCTTC.

This sequence joins TRBV27 and TRBJ2-3; 8 bases map to TRBD2. Germline CDR1 is MNHEY and CDR2 is SMNVEV (reference sequence). The junction had 10 bases not matched to a gene; V was cut back by 5 bases and J by 6 bases. There are 15 residues in the CDR3. This chain's CDR3 is CASSPTRGGEDTQYF. The CDR3, as DNA: TGTGCCAGCAGTCCCACCCGGGGGGGGGAGGATACGCAGTATTTT.